What follows describes a single T cell receptor beta chain. The V segment lost 0 bases and the J segment 4 bases; nucleotides outside the gene matches: 3. Germline CDR1 reads KGHSH; CDR2 reads LQKENI. The CDR3 is 15 residues long. The data originate from a study of blood T cell repertoires in COVID-19. Across the whole study: T cells, B-cell-depleted T cells, or PBMCs supplied cDNA or gDNA.

Some clones are missing from TCRdb's copy, which holds only in-frame ones; the method was immunoSEQ multiplex PCR. The sample has 35,000 to 45,000 clones, 80% to 90% seen once. J is TRBJ2-3 and V is TRBV18; TRBD1 matches 8 bases. Specimen: peripheral blood. This receptor was identified in an older woman in a cohort sampled during active COVID-19. In DNA, the CDR3 is TGTGCCAGCTCACCACCTTCCAGGGGGCCAGATACGCAGTATTTT. It yields the protein CASSPPSRGPDTQYF.